A selection of T cell receptor beta chains follows, all from one sample in a study of cytomegalovirus exposure and HLA in healthy donors. TCRdb's copy holds only in-frame clones and misses some; the assay was immunoSEQ multiplex PCR. This repertoire shows some 130,000 clones, just under 90% found once; its top ten account for under 6.5%. The sample comprised PBMCs. These receptors were taken from a woman aged 25 to 39 in good health and CMV-seronegative. The CDR3 runs from the conserved cysteine through the conserved F or W. Each record gives: D gene, V gene, clone size, J gene, CDR3 protein, CDR3 DNA. A D gene is named only where the DNA matches it firmly. Clone size is given for some rows only: seen once, a few or many times, or a class if the clone is expanded.

d_call: TRBD2; v_call: TRBV4-3; clone_size: NA; j_call: TRBJ2-3; cdr3_aa: CASRERSGGAEDTQYF; cdr3_nt: TGCGCCAGCAGGGAGCGGAGCGGGGGGGCGGAAGATACGCAGTATTTT
d_call: NA; v_call: TRBV9; clone_size: NA; j_call: TRBJ1-1; cdr3_aa: CASSETIGTYTEAFF; cdr3_nt: TGTGCCAGCAGCGAGACTATTGGGACATACACTGAAGCTTTCTTT
d_call: TRBD2; v_call: TRBV28; clone_size: NA; j_call: TRBJ2-7; cdr3_aa: CASSSDPYPLAGGSYEQYF; cdr3_nt: TGTGCCAGCAGTTCCGACCCTTACCCTCTAGCGGGAGGCTCCTACGAGCAGTACTTC
d_call: NA; v_call: TRBV9; clone_size: NA; j_call: TRBJ2-3; cdr3_aa: CVSSGDRTPAHF; cdr3_nt: TGTGTCAGCAGCGGAGACAGGACCCCTGCTCATTTT
d_call: NA; v_call: TRBV5-1; clone_size: few; j_call: TRBJ2-7; cdr3_aa: CASSPYFGAYEQYF; cdr3_nt: TGCGCCAGCAGCCCCTATTTTGGAGCCTACGAGCAGTACTTC
d_call: TRBD2; v_call: TRBV4-1; clone_size: NA; j_call: TRBJ2-2; cdr3_aa: CASSQGLAGVVGELFF; cdr3_nt: TGCGCCAGCAGCCAGGGACTAGCGGGAGTTGTCGGGGAGCTGTTTTTT
d_call: NA; v_call: TRBV19; clone_size: NA; j_call: TRBJ1-3; cdr3_aa: CASEFGNTIYF; cdr3_nt: TGTGCCAGTGAGTTTGGAAACACCATATATTTT
d_call: TRBD2; v_call: TRBV14; clone_size: NA; j_call: TRBJ2-1; cdr3_aa: CASSHLGLVGVNEQFF; cdr3_nt: TGTGCCAGCAGCCACCTGGGACTAGTGGGGGTCAATGAGCAGTTCTTC
d_call: NA; v_call: TRBV9; clone_size: NA; j_call: TRBJ2-1; cdr3_aa: CASSVVGVGYNEQFF; cdr3_nt: TGTGCCAGCAGCGTAGTGGGAGTAGGTTACAATGAGCAGTTCTTC
d_call: TRBD2; v_call: TRBV5-4; clone_size: NA; j_call: TRBJ2-3; cdr3_aa: CASSPGLAGVDTQYF; cdr3_nt: TGTGCCAGCAGCCCGGGACTAGCGGGAGTGGATACGCAGTATTTT
d_call: NA; v_call: TRBV27; clone_size: NA; j_call: TRBJ2-5; cdr3_aa: CASSTVVSETQYF; cdr3_nt: TGTGCCAGCTCAACTGTGGTTTCTGAGACCCAGTACTTC
d_call: TRBD2; v_call: TRBV6-4; clone_size: NA; j_call: TRBJ2-1; cdr3_aa: CASSPGTSEYNEQFF; cdr3_nt: TGCGCCAGCAGCCCCGGGACTAGCGAGTACAATGAGCAGTTCTTC
d_call: TRBD1; v_call: TRBV11-2; clone_size: NA; j_call: TRBJ1-1; cdr3_aa: CASSARTGTTEAFF; cdr3_nt: TGTGCCAGCAGCGCTAGGACAGGAACCACTGAAGCTTTCTTT
d_call: TRBD2; v_call: TRBV11-2; clone_size: NA; j_call: TRBJ2-3; cdr3_aa: CASSLDVEPWRGGADTQYF; cdr3_nt: TGTGCCAGCAGCTTAGACGTGGAGCCCTGGCGGGGGGGCGCAGATACGCAGTATTTT
d_call: TRBD2; v_call: TRBV28; clone_size: NA; j_call: TRBJ2-7; cdr3_aa: CASSEPLAAEQYF; cdr3_nt: TGTGCCAGCAGCGAACCACTAGCGGCCGAGCAGTACTTC
d_call: TRBD1; v_call: TRBV6-1; clone_size: NA; j_call: TRBJ1-1; cdr3_aa: CASSAGTGRFFGTEAFF; cdr3_nt: TGTGCCAGCAGTGCCGGGACAGGGCGGTTTTTTGGCACTGAAGCTTTCTTT
d_call: NA; v_call: TRBV5-4; clone_size: few; j_call: TRBJ2-1; cdr3_aa: CASGAYNEQFF; cdr3_nt: TGTGCCAGTGGAGCCTACAATGAGCAGTTCTTC
d_call: TRBD2; v_call: TRBV2; clone_size: few; j_call: TRBJ2-3; cdr3_aa: CASSFSSGRVADTQYF; cdr3_nt: TGTGCCAGCAGTTTTTCAAGCGGGAGAGTGGCAGATACGCAGTATTTT
d_call: NA; v_call: TRBV2; clone_size: NA; j_call: TRBJ2-5; cdr3_aa: CASSQGSETQYF; cdr3_nt: TGTGCCAGCTCACAGGGATCAGAGACCCAGTACTTC
d_call: TRBD2; v_call: TRBV29-1; clone_size: NA; j_call: TRBJ2-2; cdr3_aa: CSVEIGGDTGELFF; cdr3_nt: TGCAGCGTTGAGATCGGGGGGGACACCGGGGAGCTGTTTTTT
d_call: NA; v_call: TRBV19; clone_size: NA; j_call: TRBJ1-1; cdr3_aa: CASSISENTEAFF; cdr3_nt: TGTGCCAGTAGTATCTCAGAGAACACTGAAGCTTTCTTT
d_call: NA; v_call: TRBV2; clone_size: NA; j_call: TRBJ1-5; cdr3_aa: CASSGTGREQPQHF; cdr3_nt: TGTGCCAGCAGTGGAACAGGCCGAGAACAGCCCCAGCATTTT
d_call: NA; v_call: TRBV19; clone_size: few; j_call: TRBJ1-2; cdr3_aa: CGRYGLKQDYYGYTF; cdr3_nt: TGTGGCCGATACGGGCTCAAACAGGATTACTATGGCTACACCTTC
d_call: NA; v_call: TRBV30; clone_size: NA; j_call: TRBJ2-2; cdr3_aa: CAWSLSGELFF; cdr3_nt: TGTGCCTGGAGTCTCTCCGGGGAGCTGTTTTTT
d_call: NA; v_call: TRBV10-3; clone_size: NA; j_call: TRBJ2-1; cdr3_aa: CAISESANPPYNEQFF; cdr3_nt: TGTGCCATCAGTGAGTCCGCGAATCCGCCTTACAATGAGCAGTTCTTC
d_call: TRBD1; v_call: TRBV27; clone_size: NA; j_call: TRBJ1-4; cdr3_aa: CASSPGTGEKLFF; cdr3_nt: TGTGCCAGCAGTCCCGGGACAGGCGAAAAACTGTTTTTT
d_call: NA; v_call: TRBV7-9; clone_size: NA; j_call: TRBJ1-1; cdr3_aa: CSSSLKQLNTEAFF; cdr3_nt: TGTTCCAGCAGCTTAAAACAGTTGAACACTGAAGCTTTCTTT
d_call: TRBD2; v_call: TRBV9; clone_size: NA; j_call: TRBJ2-7; cdr3_aa: CASSVTDSGRYPYEQYF; cdr3_nt: TGTGCCAGCAGCGTTACCGATAGCGGGAGATACCCCTACGAGCAGTACTTC
d_call: TRBD2; v_call: TRBV13; clone_size: NA; j_call: TRBJ2-5; cdr3_aa: CASSLVRLAGEETQYF; cdr3_nt: TGTGCCAGCAGCTTAGTGAGGCTAGCGGGAGAAGAGACCCAGTACTTC
d_call: TRBD2; v_call: TRBV19; clone_size: NA; j_call: TRBJ2-7; cdr3_aa: CASSILSGGPYEQYF; cdr3_nt: TGTGCCAGTAGTATACTTAGCGGGGGCCCATACGAGCAGTACTTC
d_call: NA; v_call: TRBV5-4; clone_size: once; j_call: TRBJ2-7; cdr3_aa: CASSLVQGSEQYF; cdr3_nt: TGTGCCAGCAGCTTGGTGCAGGGGAGCGAGCAGTACTTC
d_call: NA; v_call: TRBV7-2; clone_size: NA; j_call: TRBJ2-5; cdr3_aa: CASSPSRGETQYF; cdr3_nt: TGTGCCAGCAGCCCTAGCCGGGGAGAGACCCAGTACTTC
d_call: NA; v_call: TRBV7-9; clone_size: NA; j_call: TRBJ2-3; cdr3_aa: CASSPLDSGTDTQYF; cdr3_nt: TGTGCCAGCAGCCCACTAGATTCAGGCACAGATACGCAGTATTTT
d_call: TRBD2; v_call: TRBV13; clone_size: NA; j_call: TRBJ2-1; cdr3_aa: CASSRTSGSSYNEQFF; cdr3_nt: TGTGCCAGCAGCAGGACTAGCGGGAGCTCCTACAATGAGCAGTTCTTC
d_call: NA; v_call: TRBV4-3; clone_size: once; j_call: TRBJ1-2; cdr3_aa: CASSLRHDYGYTF; cdr3_nt: TGCGCCAGCAGCCTCAGACACGACTATGGCTACACCTTC
d_call: NA; v_call: TRBV5-8; clone_size: NA; j_call: TRBJ1-2; cdr3_aa: CASSPDGSFGANYGYTF; cdr3_nt: TGTGCCAGCAGCCCCGATGGGAGTTTTGGAGCTAACTATGGCTACACCTTC
d_call: NA; v_call: TRBV6-5; clone_size: NA; j_call: TRBJ2-2; cdr3_aa: CASSYMRGTGELFF; cdr3_nt: TGTGCCAGCAGTTACATGAGAGGGACCGGGGAGCTGTTTTTT
d_call: TRBD1; v_call: TRBV28; clone_size: NA; j_call: TRBJ1-4; cdr3_aa: CASSTRDSQFF; cdr3_nt: TGTGCCAGCAGTACAAGGGACAGTCAGTTTTTT
d_call: NA; v_call: TRBV27; clone_size: NA; j_call: TRBJ2-2; cdr3_aa: CASSPRVGQPIGELFF; cdr3_nt: TGTGCCAGCAGTCCTAGGGTCGGACAGCCCATAGGGGAGCTGTTTTTT
d_call: TRBD2; v_call: TRBV6-5; clone_size: once; j_call: TRBJ2-3; cdr3_aa: CASSIAGASTQYF; cdr3_nt: TGTGCCAGCAGTATAGCGGGGGCGAGTACGCAGTATTTT
d_call: TRBD2; v_call: TRBV5-1; clone_size: NA; j_call: TRBJ2-1; cdr3_aa: CASSLAPSLSGTTYNEQFF; cdr3_nt: TGCGCCAGCAGCTTGGCCCCTTCACTTAGCGGGACAACCTACAATGAGCAGTTCTTC
d_call: NA; v_call: TRBV21-1; clone_size: NA; j_call: TRBJ2-7; cdr3_aa: CASSKGNGSRFLSGEQYF; cdr3_nt: TGTGCCAGCAGCAAAGGGAACGGGTCCCGATTCCTTTCGGGTGAGCAGTACTTC
d_call: NA; v_call: TRBV5-1; clone_size: NA; j_call: TRBJ1-5; cdr3_aa: CASSPTGENQPQHF; cdr3_nt: TGCGCCAGCAGCCCCACGGGGGAGAATCAGCCCCAGCATTTT
d_call: TRBD1; v_call: TRBV4-1; clone_size: few; j_call: TRBJ1-5; cdr3_aa: CASSQDGTGEAQPQHF; cdr3_nt: TGCGCCAGCAGCCAAGATGGGACAGGGGAGGCTCAGCCCCAGCATTTT
d_call: NA; v_call: TRBV28; clone_size: NA; j_call: TRBJ2-7; cdr3_aa: CASSPPGNYEQYF; cdr3_nt: TGTGCCAGCAGCCCACCCGGGAACTACGAGCAGTACTTC
d_call: TRBD1; v_call: TRBV7-3; clone_size: NA; j_call: TRBJ1-1; cdr3_aa: CASSPGQVVREAFF; cdr3_nt: TGTGCCAGCAGCCCCGGACAGGTGGTCCGGGAAGCTTTCTTT